The rows below give T cell receptor beta chains drawn from one sample of a study of vaccination effects on CD4 cells after COVID-19. The antigens these receptors bind are not known. Clones were read by immunoSEQ multiplex PCR, and TCRdb kept only the in-frame ones, dropping some. The sample lists roughly 68,000 clones, under 80% occurring once. The sequencing here drew on CD4+ T cells from PBMCs cultured without peptide, taken before COVID-19 vaccination. Every receptor here comes from a human donor who had a prior SARS-CoV-2 infection. Each CDR3 is given with its conserved first and last residue. The order of the fields is V gene, clone size, J gene, D gene, CDR3 DNA, CDR3 protein. D genes are given only for firm matches. Size values are once, few and many counts, or a class for expanded clones, and some rows have none.

v_gene: TRBV6-5; abundance: -; j_gene: TRBJ1-2; d_gene: -; CDR3nt: TGTGCCAGCGGCTCAGGGACGGGCTACACCTTC; CDR3aa: CASGSGTGYTF
v_gene: TRBV25-1; abundance: -; j_gene: TRBJ1-2; d_gene: -; CDR3nt: TGTGCCAGCAGTGTCGCCCAGGAAGAGGGCTACACCTTC; CDR3aa: CASSVAQEEGYTF
v_gene: TRBV7-2; abundance: once; j_gene: TRBJ2-2; d_gene: TRBD2; CDR3nt: TGTGCCAGCAGCTTACTAGCGGGGATGACCGGGGAGCTGTTTTTT; CDR3aa: CASSLLAGMTGELFF
v_gene: TRBV11-1; abundance: -; j_gene: TRBJ2-5; d_gene: -; CDR3nt: TGTGCCAGCAGCTTTGTACTAGCTGGAGGACCCCAGTACTTC; CDR3aa: CASSFVLAGGPQYF
v_gene: TRBV11-1; abundance: -; j_gene: TRBJ1-5; d_gene: -; CDR3nt: TGTGCCAGCAGCTTATTGAGTGTCCGGAGCAATCAGCCCCAGCATTTT; CDR3aa: CASSLLSVRSNQPQHF
v_gene: TRBV5-1; abundance: -; j_gene: TRBJ1-2; d_gene: -; CDR3nt: TGCGCCAGCAGCTTGGGCGCAGGGCTTAACTATGGCTACACCTTC; CDR3aa: CASSLGAGLNYGYTF
v_gene: TRBV7-9; abundance: -; j_gene: TRBJ1-3; d_gene: TRBD1; CDR3nt: TGTGCCAGCAGCTCCCGAAGGACAGGGGGAAACTCTGGAAACACCATATATTTT; CDR3aa: CASSSRRTGGNSGNTIYF
v_gene: TRBV5-4; abundance: -; j_gene: TRBJ2-4; d_gene: -; CDR3nt: TGTGCCAGCAGCTTGGAAAACATTCAGTACTTC; CDR3aa: CASSLENIQYF
v_gene: TRBV19; abundance: -; j_gene: TRBJ2-7; d_gene: TRBD2; CDR3nt: TGTGCCAGTAGTATACCCCGCGGGACCGGGACTAGCGGGAGTCGGTACGAGCAGTACTTC; CDR3aa: CASSIPRGTGTSGSRYEQYF
v_gene: TRBV7-2; abundance: -; j_gene: TRBJ2-5; d_gene: TRBD1; CDR3nt: TGTGCCAGCAGCTTCCGGGACAGGGGTGGTTGGGTAGAGACCCAGTACTTC; CDR3aa: CASSFRDRGGWVETQYF
v_gene: TRBV4-2; abundance: few; j_gene: TRBJ1-2; d_gene: -; CDR3nt: TGTGCCAGCAGCCAAGATGCCCGGGGGGCCTATGGCTACACCTTC; CDR3aa: CASSQDARGAYGYTF
v_gene: TRBV6-6; abundance: -; j_gene: TRBJ1-2; d_gene: -; CDR3nt: TGTGCCAGCAGTTACCAGGCTAACTATGGCTACACCTTC; CDR3aa: CASSYQANYGYTF
v_gene: TRBV7-2; abundance: few; j_gene: TRBJ1-4; d_gene: -; CDR3nt: TGTGCCAGCAGCTTAGTAGGGCCCTCACTTTCGGCCCTCAATGAAAAACTGTTTTTT; CDR3aa: CASSLVGPSLSALNEKLFF
v_gene: TRBV27; abundance: -; j_gene: TRBJ1-4; d_gene: -; CDR3nt: -; CDR3aa: CAGGRLMKNCFF
v_gene: TRBV5-1; abundance: -; j_gene: TRBJ1-2; d_gene: -; CDR3nt: TGCGCCAGCAGCTTGGAAGGGCAAAGATATGGCTACACCTTC; CDR3aa: CASSLEGQRYGYTF
v_gene: TRBV19; abundance: few; j_gene: TRBJ2-3; d_gene: -; CDR3nt: TGTGCCAGTAGTATCTGGGGCGAGGACGCAGATACGCAGTATTTT; CDR3aa: CASSIWGEDADTQYF
v_gene: TRBV6-5; abundance: -; j_gene: TRBJ2-7; d_gene: -; CDR3nt: TGTGCCAGCAGTAAACCGGGACCCGGAAGCGAGCAGTACTTC; CDR3aa: CASSKPGPGSEQYF
v_gene: TRBV7-3; abundance: -; j_gene: TRBJ2-6; d_gene: -; CDR3nt: TGTGCCAGCAGCCCGATGACTTTGACTGGGGCCAACGTCCTGACTTTC; CDR3aa: CASSPMTLTGANVLTF
v_gene: TRBV19; abundance: -; j_gene: TRBJ1-1; d_gene: -; CDR3nt: TGTGCCAGTAGCGAGATGGGGCGTCTTGTGGGTGAAGCTTTCTTT; CDR3aa: CASSEMGRLVGEAFF
v_gene: TRBV3-1/TRBV3-2; abundance: -; j_gene: TRBJ2-7; d_gene: -; CDR3nt: TGTGCCAGCAGCCATAGCGGAAGCTCCTACGAGCAGTACTTC; CDR3aa: CASSHSGSSYEQYF
v_gene: TRBV5-1; abundance: -; j_gene: TRBJ2-1; d_gene: -; CDR3nt: TGCGCCAGCAGCTTAAGACTAGAAGGCGGTGAGCAGTTCTTC; CDR3aa: CASSLRLEGGEQFF
v_gene: TRBV7-2; abundance: -; j_gene: TRBJ1-2; d_gene: -; CDR3nt: TGTGCCAGCAGCTTAGTACCAGGGAACTCCTATGGCTACACCTTC; CDR3aa: CASSLVPGNSYGYTF
v_gene: TRBV30; abundance: -; j_gene: TRBJ2-3; d_gene: -; CDR3nt: TGTGCCTGGAGTGTTCGTCTAACAGATACGCAGTATTTT; CDR3aa: CAWSVRLTDTQYF
v_gene: TRBV5-6; abundance: -; j_gene: TRBJ2-5; d_gene: -; CDR3nt: TGTGCCAGCAGCTTCGGGGGCGTACGTGTTATGGAGACCCAGTACTTC; CDR3aa: CASSFGGVRVMETQYF
v_gene: TRBV2; abundance: -; j_gene: TRBJ1-4; d_gene: -; CDR3nt: TGTGCCAGCAGTGAAGTTCAGGGGCGTGAAAAACTGTTTTTT; CDR3aa: CASSEVQGREKLFF
v_gene: TRBV7-8; abundance: few; j_gene: TRBJ1-4; d_gene: -; CDR3nt: TGTGCCAGCAGCTTAGTGGGGGTTGTTAATGAAAAACTGTTTTTT; CDR3aa: CASSLVGVVNEKLFF
v_gene: TRBV6-5; abundance: -; j_gene: TRBJ2-1; d_gene: -; CDR3nt: TGTGCCAGCAGTTACCGGGGCCAGGCGAGGTTCTTC; CDR3aa: CASSYRGQARFF
v_gene: TRBV6-6; abundance: -; j_gene: TRBJ2-7; d_gene: TRBD1; CDR3nt: TGTGCCAGCAGTACAGGGGTTCCCTCCTACGAGCAGTACTTC; CDR3aa: CASSTGVPSYEQYF
v_gene: TRBV14; abundance: -; j_gene: TRBJ2-4; d_gene: -; CDR3nt: TGTGCCAGCAGCCAATCCAGGGGCATTCAGTACTTC; CDR3aa: CASSQSRGIQYF
v_gene: TRBV6-5; abundance: -; j_gene: TRBJ2-7; d_gene: TRBD2; CDR3nt: TGTGCCAGCAGTTACCAGCGGGGGGGCGTTCGCTACGAGCAGTACTTC; CDR3aa: CASSYQRGGVRYEQYF
v_gene: TRBV28; abundance: -; j_gene: TRBJ2-2; d_gene: -; CDR3nt: TGTGCCAGCAGTTTATCATATTCGGCAACCGGGACAACCGGGGAGCTGTTTTTT; CDR3aa: CASSLSYSATGTTGELFF
v_gene: TRBV7-2; abundance: -; j_gene: TRBJ1-1; d_gene: -; CDR3nt: TGTGCCAGCAGCTTAGTTCGGGACGGTGAAGCTTTCTTT; CDR3aa: CASSLVRDGEAFF
v_gene: TRBV30; abundance: -; j_gene: TRBJ2-6; d_gene: TRBD1; CDR3nt: TGTGCCTGGAGTGTACGAGGACAGGGGGGATTCTACTCTGGGGCCAACGTCCTGACTTTC; CDR3aa: CAWSVRGQGGFYSGANVLTF
v_gene: TRBV9; abundance: few; j_gene: TRBJ2-2; d_gene: -; CDR3nt: TGTGCCAGCAGCGTAGGTCGAGGGGAGCTGTTTTTT; CDR3aa: CASSVGRGELFF
v_gene: TRBV7-2; abundance: -; j_gene: TRBJ1-2; d_gene: TRBD1; CDR3nt: TGTGCCAGCAGCTTAGCTGCAGGGGGCTTAGGGGGGTATGGCTACACCTTC; CDR3aa: CASSLAAGGLGGYGYTF
v_gene: TRBV11-1; abundance: once; j_gene: TRBJ2-5; d_gene: -; CDR3nt: TGTGCCAGCAGCCTACGGACAGCAGGGGAAGAGACCCAGTACTTC; CDR3aa: CASSLRTAGEETQYF
v_gene: TRBV29-1; abundance: -; j_gene: TRBJ2-1; d_gene: -; CDR3nt: TGCAGCGCGGACAAGATCACCAATGAGCAGTTCTTC; CDR3aa: CSADKITNEQFF
v_gene: TRBV10-3; abundance: -; j_gene: TRBJ2-2; d_gene: -; CDR3nt: TGTGCCATCAGTGACAAGGGGAGAAACACCGGGGAGCTGTTTTTT; CDR3aa: CAISDKGRNTGELFF
v_gene: TRBV3-1/TRBV3-2; abundance: -; j_gene: TRBJ1-1; d_gene: -; CDR3nt: TGTGCCAGCAGCCAAGAGAACATGAGAGGGGGAGACACTGAAGCTTTCTTT; CDR3aa: CASSQENMRGGDTEAFF
v_gene: TRBV5-1; abundance: -; j_gene: TRBJ2-7; d_gene: -; CDR3nt: TGCGCCAGCAGCTTGGGATTCGAGCAGTACTTC; CDR3aa: CASSLGFEQYF
v_gene: TRBV7-9; abundance: -; j_gene: TRBJ1-3; d_gene: TRBD1; CDR3nt: TGTGCCAGCAGCTTAGACCACACAGGGGGCGGAGGAAACACCATATATTTT; CDR3aa: CASSLDHTGGGGNTIYF
v_gene: TRBV19; abundance: -; j_gene: TRBJ1-4; d_gene: TRBD1; CDR3nt: TGTGCCAGTAGTACGGACAGGAGAACAACTAATGAAAAACTGTTTTTT; CDR3aa: CASSTDRRTTNEKLFF
v_gene: TRBV6-5; abundance: -; j_gene: TRBJ1-2; d_gene: TRBD1; CDR3nt: TGTGCCAGCAGTAAGCACAGGGGGACGACTGGCTACACCTTC; CDR3aa: CASSKHRGTTGYTF
v_gene: TRBV6-5; abundance: -; j_gene: TRBJ2-2; d_gene: -; CDR3nt: TGTGCCAGCAGTTACTTTGGGAGAACCGGGGAGCTGTTTTTT; CDR3aa: CASSYFGRTGELFF
v_gene: TRBV7-2; abundance: -; j_gene: TRBJ2-3; d_gene: TRBD2; CDR3nt: TGTGCCAGCAGCTTAGAGCGGGGGGTGGTGGATACGCAGTATTTT; CDR3aa: CASSLERGVVDTQYF
v_gene: TRBV5-1; abundance: -; j_gene: TRBJ2-5; d_gene: TRBD1; CDR3nt: TGCGCCAGCAGCGCCTACAGGGGAGCTGTCCAAGAGACCCAGTACTTC; CDR3aa: CASSAYRGAVQETQYF
v_gene: TRBV29-1; abundance: -; j_gene: TRBJ2-3; d_gene: -; CDR3nt: TGCAGCGTTGAGAGTCGCATCTCTAGCACAGATACGCAGTATTTT; CDR3aa: CSVESRISSTDTQYF
v_gene: TRBV9; abundance: -; j_gene: TRBJ2-1; d_gene: TRBD2; CDR3nt: TGTGCCAGCAGCGACCCCGGACTAGCGGGGGCCTTATACAATGAGCAGTTCTTC; CDR3aa: CASSDPGLAGALYNEQFF
v_gene: TRBV5-8; abundance: -; j_gene: TRBJ1-6; d_gene: -; CDR3nt: TGTGCCAGCAGCCTCGTCCTAACCGGGGTAGGGTCACCCCTCCACTTT; CDR3aa: CASSLVLTGVGSPLHF
v_gene: TRBV11-2; abundance: -; j_gene: TRBJ1-2; d_gene: -; CDR3nt: TGTGCCAGCAGCTTAGACGAGATGCGCGGCTACACCTTC; CDR3aa: CASSLDEMRGYTF
v_gene: TRBV7-9; abundance: -; j_gene: TRBJ2-5; d_gene: TRBD2; CDR3nt: TGTGCCAGCAGCTTGACTAGCGGGGAAGAGACCCAGTACTTC; CDR3aa: CASSLTSGEETQYF
v_gene: TRBV20-1; abundance: -; j_gene: TRBJ2-7; d_gene: -; CDR3nt: TGCAGTGCTACCCAAATCTACGAGCAGTACTTC; CDR3aa: CSATQIYEQYF
v_gene: TRBV7-2; abundance: -; j_gene: TRBJ2-3; d_gene: TRBD1; CDR3nt: TGTGCCAGCAGCTCCTCGACGACCGGGACAGGGACAGATACGCAGTATTTT; CDR3aa: CASSSSTTGTGTDTQYF
v_gene: TRBV6-2/TRBV6-3; abundance: -; j_gene: TRBJ1-1; d_gene: -; CDR3nt: TGTGCCAGCAGTTATTACAGGGTGGGTACTGAAGCTTTCTTT; CDR3aa: CASSYYRVGTEAFF
v_gene: TRBV4-3; abundance: -; j_gene: TRBJ2-3; d_gene: TRBD2; CDR3nt: TGCGCCAGCAGCCTTGGATCGGGAGGGCCTAGGACCACAGATACGCAGTATTTT; CDR3aa: CASSLGSGGPRTTDTQYF
v_gene: TRBV10-3; abundance: few; j_gene: TRBJ2-1; d_gene: TRBD2; CDR3nt: TGTGCCACCAACGGGGGGGCGGTGGACGGATATGAGCAGTTCTTC; CDR3aa: CATNGGAVDGYEQFF
v_gene: TRBV4-3; abundance: -; j_gene: TRBJ2-7; d_gene: -; CDR3nt: TGCGCCAGCAGCCAAACGATGGGGTTCGGACTCTACGAGCAGTACTTC; CDR3aa: CASSQTMGFGLYEQYF